The rows below give T cell receptor beta chains drawn from one sample of a study of CD8 T cells in Susac syndrome. MiXCR, applied by TCRdb to the immunoSEQ multiplex PCR reads, yields one record per CDR3 protein. The data contain 110,000 or so distinct CDR3 sequences, about 96% of them seen just once; the ten biggest clones take up more than 0.08%. The sample comprised CD4+ T cells from PBMCs. Every receptor here comes from a human donor in good health. The CDR3 runs from the conserved cysteine through the conserved F or W. Fields, in order: V gene, D gene, J gene, clone size, CDR3 protein, CDR3 DNA. A D gene is named only where the DNA matches it firmly. Clone size, where shown, is once, few, many, or a class for clones that have expanded.

v_gene: TRBV29-1
d_gene: NA
j_gene: TRBJ2-1
abundance: NA
CDR3aa: CSVEGGSYNEQFF
CDR3nt: TGCAGCGTTGAAGGGGGGAGCTACAATGAGCAGTTCTTC

v_gene: TRBV6-5
d_gene: NA
j_gene: TRBJ1-1
abundance: once
CDR3aa: CASSTGLHPTGAFF
CDR3nt: TGTGCCAGCAGTACCGGCCTCCACCCCACAGGAGCTTTCTTT

v_gene: TRBV5-1
d_gene: TRBD2
j_gene: TRBJ2-1
abundance: NA
CDR3aa: CASSNTGTSGSYYNEQFF
CDR3nt: TGCGCCAGCAGCAACACAGGGACTAGCGGGTCCTACTACAATGAGCAGTTCTTC

v_gene: TRBV20-1
d_gene: NA
j_gene: TRBJ2-3
abundance: NA
CDR3aa: CSFRTESTDTQYF
CDR3nt: TGCAGTTTCAGGACGGAGAGCACAGATACGCAGTATTTT

v_gene: TRBV9
d_gene: NA
j_gene: TRBJ2-1
abundance: NA
CDR3aa: CASSALGTPEDNEQFF
CDR3nt: TGTGCCAGCAGCGCCCTCGGGACTCCTGAGGACAATGAGCAGTTCTTC

v_gene: TRBV27
d_gene: NA
j_gene: TRBJ1-2
abundance: NA
CDR3aa: CASSLSTVSGYTF
CDR3nt: TGTGCCAGCAGTTTATCCACAGTGTCTGGCTACACCTTC

v_gene: TRBV25-1
d_gene: TRBD1
j_gene: TRBJ2-7
abundance: NA
CDR3aa: CASSEYGTGSSYEQYF
CDR3nt: TGTGCCAGCAGTGAATATGGGACAGGGAGCTCCTACGAGCAGTACTTC

v_gene: TRBV30
d_gene: NA
j_gene: TRBJ2-2
abundance: NA
CDR3aa: CAWTGNTGELFF
CDR3nt: TGTGCCTGGACGGGCAACACCGGGGAGCTGTTTTTT

v_gene: TRBV14
d_gene: NA
j_gene: TRBJ2-3
abundance: NA
CDR3aa: CASSQDGQRRDTQYF
CDR3nt: TGTGCCAGCAGCCAAGATGGGCAAAGGCGGGATACGCAGTATTTT

v_gene: TRBV28
d_gene: TRBD1
j_gene: TRBJ2-1
abundance: NA
CDR3aa: CASSSTFPDRGSHEQFF
CDR3nt: TGTGCCAGCAGTTCGACCTTCCCCGACAGGGGATCCCATGAGCAGTTCTTC

v_gene: TRBV4-2
d_gene: NA
j_gene: TRBJ2-1
abundance: NA
CDR3aa: CASSQAGLQAGEQFF
CDR3nt: TGTGCCAGCAGCCAAGCTGGACTACAGGCAGGGGAGCAGTTCTTC

v_gene: TRBV20-1
d_gene: TRBD1
j_gene: TRBJ2-7
abundance: NA
CDR3aa: CSARDIGQGEGSYEQYF
CDR3nt: TGCAGTGCTAGAGATATCGGACAGGGGGAGGGCTCCTACGAGCAGTACTTC

v_gene: TRBV7-6
d_gene: TRBD1
j_gene: TRBJ2-7
abundance: NA
CDR3aa: CASSTGQNSYEQYF
CDR3nt: TGTGCCAGCAGCACGGGACAGAACTCTTACGAGCAGTACTTC

v_gene: TRBV19
d_gene: NA
j_gene: TRBJ2-4
abundance: NA
CDR3aa: CASSPTQGSGRHIQYF
CDR3nt: TGTGCCAGTAGTCCAACCCAGGGGTCGGGTCGGCACATTCAGTACTTC

v_gene: TRBV3-1
d_gene: TRBD2
j_gene: TRBJ2-5
abundance: NA
CDR3aa: CASSPRTSGSWETQYF
CDR3nt: TGTGCCAGCAGCCCCAGGACTAGCGGGAGTTGGGAGACCCAGTACTTC

v_gene: TRBV2
d_gene: TRBD2
j_gene: TRBJ2-5
abundance: NA
CDR3aa: CASSPPGLARETQYF
CDR3nt: TGTGCCAGCAGCCCCCCGGGACTAGCGAGGGAGACCCAGTACTTC

v_gene: TRBV3-1
d_gene: NA
j_gene: TRBJ1-1
abundance: NA
CDR3aa: CASSQGSGIRTEAFF
CDR3nt: TGTGCCAGCAGCCAAGGGTCGGGGATTCGCACTGAAGCTTTCTTT

v_gene: TRBV5-1
d_gene: NA
j_gene: TRBJ1-2
abundance: NA
CDR3aa: CASSQQGAAYGYTF
CDR3nt: TGCGCCAGCAGTCAACAGGGCGCCGCATATGGCTACACCTTC

v_gene: TRBV6-6
d_gene: TRBD1
j_gene: TRBJ2-7
abundance: NA
CDR3aa: CASSSTGTGRYEQYF
CDR3nt: TGTGCCAGCAGTTCCACCGGGACAGGGCGGTACGAGCAGTACTTC

v_gene: TRBV24-1
d_gene: TRBD1
j_gene: TRBJ2-5
abundance: NA
CDR3aa: CATSDSTGEAQETQYF
CDR3nt: TGTGCCACCAGTGATTCGACAGGGGAGGCCCAAGAGACCCAGTACTTC

v_gene: TRBV6-2/TRBV6-3
d_gene: NA
j_gene: TRBJ1-1
abundance: NA
CDR3aa: CASSSYIKNTEAFF
CDR3nt: TGTGCCAGCAGTTCCTACATAAAGAACACTGAAGCTTTCTTT

v_gene: TRBV25-1
d_gene: NA
j_gene: TRBJ2-1
abundance: NA
CDR3aa: CASSGAGLLYNEQFF
CDR3nt: TGTGCCAGCAGTGGAGCAGGTTTGCTCTACAATGAGCAGTTCTTC

v_gene: TRBV7-9
d_gene: NA
j_gene: TRBJ2-3
abundance: NA
CDR3aa: CASSLVASTDTQYF
CDR3nt: TGTGCCAGCAGCTTAGTGGCCAGCACAGATACGCAGTATTTT

v_gene: TRBV9
d_gene: NA
j_gene: TRBJ2-6
abundance: NA
CDR3aa: CASSVDRRANVLTF
CDR3nt: TGTGCCAGCAGCGTAGACAGGCGAGCCAACGTCCTGACTTTC

v_gene: TRBV29-1
d_gene: TRBD1
j_gene: TRBJ2-7
abundance: NA
CDR3aa: CSVQDRPRYEQYF
CDR3nt: TGCAGCGTTCAGGACAGGCCTCGCTACGAGCAGTACTTC

v_gene: TRBV30
d_gene: NA
j_gene: TRBJ1-6
abundance: NA
CDR3aa: CAWRTELSYNSPLHF
CDR3nt: TGTGCCTGGAGAACCGAGTTGTCCTATAATTCACCCCTCCACTTT

v_gene: TRBV19
d_gene: TRBD2
j_gene: TRBJ2-6
abundance: NA
CDR3aa: CASTPSGSDISGANVLTF
CDR3nt: TGTGCCAGTACGCCTAGCGGGAGTGACATCTCTGGGGCCAACGTCCTGACTTTC

v_gene: TRBV29-1
d_gene: TRBD1
j_gene: TRBJ2-7
abundance: NA
CDR3aa: CSHPKGGTGGFEQYF
CDR3nt: TGCAGCCACCCGAAAGGTGGGACAGGGGGCTTCGAGCAGTACTTC

v_gene: TRBV4-2
d_gene: TRBD2
j_gene: TRBJ2-2
abundance: NA
CDR3aa: CASSQGSGGLSGELFF
CDR3nt: TGTGCCAGCAGCCAAGGATCGGGAGGATTGTCCGGGGAGCTGTTTTTT

v_gene: TRBV15
d_gene: NA
j_gene: TRBJ2-7
abundance: NA
CDR3aa: CATSRDVQGSQQYF
CDR3nt: TGTGCCACCAGCAGAGATGTGCAGGGATCTCAGCAGTACTTC

v_gene: TRBV7-2
d_gene: TRBD2
j_gene: TRBJ2-5
abundance: NA
CDR3aa: CASSNSGRDQETQYF
CDR3nt: TGTGCCAGCAGCAATAGCGGGAGGGACCAAGAGACCCAGTACTTC

v_gene: TRBV7-2
d_gene: TRBD2
j_gene: TRBJ2-5
abundance: NA
CDR3aa: CASSLWLAGGGETQYF
CDR3nt: TGTGCCAGCAGCTTATGGCTAGCGGGAGGTGGGGAGACCCAGTACTTC

v_gene: TRBV7-9
d_gene: NA
j_gene: TRBJ2-4
abundance: NA
CDR3aa: CASSLEGRNIQYF
CDR3nt: TGTGCCAGCAGCTTAGAAGGGCGCAACATTCAGTACTTC

v_gene: TRBV10-3
d_gene: NA
j_gene: TRBJ2-2
abundance: few
CDR3aa: CAISEEYTGELFF
CDR3nt: TGTGCCATCAGTGAGGAATACACCGGGGAGCTGTTTTTT

v_gene: TRBV4-2
d_gene: NA
j_gene: TRBJ2-5
abundance: once
CDR3aa: CASSPFGGTSDETQYF
CDR3nt: TGTGCCAGCAGCCCGTTCGGAGGGACCTCCGACGAGACCCAGTACTTC

v_gene: TRBV2
d_gene: NA
j_gene: TRBJ1-2
abundance: NA
CDR3aa: CASSEGRGLYGYTF
CDR3nt: TGTGCCAGCAGTGAAGGTAGAGGACTTTATGGCTACACCTTC

v_gene: TRBV29-1
d_gene: TRBD1
j_gene: TRBJ2-5
abundance: once
CDR3aa: CSVLQGWEETQYF
CDR3nt: TGCAGCGTTTTACAGGGGTGGGAAGAGACCCAGTACTTC

v_gene: TRBV19
d_gene: NA
j_gene: TRBJ1-1
abundance: NA
CDR3aa: CASTGKTEAFF
CDR3nt: TGTGCCAGTACGGGGAAAACTGAAGCTTTCTTT

v_gene: TRBV28
d_gene: NA
j_gene: TRBJ1-1
abundance: NA
CDR3aa: CASGYRTEAFF
CDR3nt: TGTGCCAGCGGGTACAGGACCGAAGCTTTCTTT

v_gene: TRBV18
d_gene: NA
j_gene: TRBJ1-4
abundance: NA
CDR3aa: CASSPETTREKLFF
CDR3nt: TGTGCCAGCTCACCTGAAACCACTCGGGAAAAACTGTTTTTT

v_gene: TRBV3-1
d_gene: TRBD1
j_gene: TRBJ2-7
abundance: NA
CDR3aa: CASSRTGTGGNYEQYF
CDR3nt: TGTGCCAGCAGCCGAACCGGGACAGGGGGCAACTACGAGCAGTACTTC

v_gene: TRBV6-5
d_gene: TRBD1
j_gene: TRBJ1-1
abundance: once
CDR3aa: CASSRRDRDNTEAFF
CDR3nt: TGTGCCAGCAGTCGCCGGGACAGGGACAACACTGAAGCTTTCTTT

v_gene: TRBV7-2
d_gene: TRBD1
j_gene: TRBJ2-5
abundance: NA
CDR3aa: CASSQRQGYETQYF
CDR3nt: TGTGCCAGCAGCCAACGACAGGGGTACGAGACCCAGTACTTC

v_gene: TRBV20-1
d_gene: NA
j_gene: TRBJ1-2
abundance: NA
CDR3aa: CSARDFGGRLYGYTF
CDR3nt: TGCAGTGCTAGAGATTTCGGGGGCAGACTCTATGGCTACACCTTC